A single sample gave rise to the 9 T cell receptor beta chains below, sequenced in a study of monozygotic twins with inflammatory bowel disease. TCRdb re-called the 5' RACE reads; one entry per CDR3 protein, DNA not given. The sample holds about 440,000 distinct CDR3 sequences. The specimen was blood. All receptors derive from a human donor with ulcerative colitis or Crohn's disease, or a healthy co-twin of an affected twin (not recorded which).

This chain links TRBV5-1 with TRBJ2-7; lacking DNA, the TRBD1 call made by TCRdb goes unchecked. CDR3 size: 13 residues. Germline lookup yields CDR1 SGHRS and CDR2 YFSETQ. The CDR3 sequence: CASREGDGYEQYF.

V usage is TRBV29-1 and J usage is TRBJ2-1. The germline V gene encodes CDR1 SQVTM and CDR2 ANQGSEA. CDR3 length equals 12 residues. The CDR3 region is CSVVGFYNEQFF.

The chain joins TRBV11-2 to TRBJ1-5; TCRdb's D gene call, TRBD1, goes unchecked for lack of DNA. CDR1 is SGHAT, CDR2 FQNNGV, per germline. The CDR3 loop spans 14 amino acids. Here the CDR3 reads CASSEGPVNQPQHF.

The rearrangement uses TRBV12-3 or TRBV12-4 and TRBJ2-3. The CDR3 has 14 residues. This CDR3 is CASSLGSTTDTQYF.

The V and J genes are TRBV5-1 and TRBJ2-7; the D gene TCRdb calls, TRBD1, cannot be checked with no DNA. This CDR3 contains 16 residues. Germline CDR1 and CDR2: SGHRS and YFSETQ. The CDR3 here is CASSFSPGTLAYEQYF. The whole variable domain, remainder taken from reference TRBV5-1 and TRBJ2-7, is KAGVTQTPRYLIKTRGQQVTLSCSPISGHRSVSWYQQTPGQGLQFLFEYFSETQRNKGNFPGRFSGRQFSNSRSEMNVSTLELGDSALYLCASSFSPGTLAYEQYFGPGTRLTVT.

This rearrangement joins TRBV10-2 to TRBJ2-5. This CDR3 contains 12 residues. Germline CDR1 is WSHSY and CDR2 is SAAADI. CDR3 sequence reads: CASSEYTETQYF.

This chain joins TRBV27 and TRBJ2-3; TCRdb's D call of TRBD2 is untestable without DNA. The CDR3 has 11 amino acids. CDR1 is MNHEY, CDR2 SMNVEV, per germline (reference sequence). The CDR3 spells CASARGDTQYF.

This chain joins TRBV10-3 and TRBJ1-1; absent DNA, TCRdb's TRBD1 call cannot be checked. CDR1 is ENHRY, CDR2 SYGVKD, per germline. The CDR3 spans 14 residues. CDR3 amino acids: CAISEGPGRLEAFF.

This chain uses TRBV6-1 with TRBJ2-2; TCRdb calls TRBD1, which cannot be checked without DNA. The CDR3 sequence is 17 residues long. Per the germline V gene, CDR1 is MNHNS and CDR2 is SASEGT. The CDR3 is CASNKGWSGDNTGELFF.